This entry lists 18 T cell receptor beta chains sequenced from one sample in a study of control samples from healthy donors and cancer patients (TCRdb year 2020). Libraries were constructed by the immunoSEQ multiplex PCR assay. In TCRdb, the immuneACCESS table is reduced to in-frame sequences with V and J assigned. These tables do not hold every clone; where another copy was compared, an unresolved V gene accounts for under half, and the others remain unexplained. For this sample there are approximately 100,000 clones; approximately 92% appear just once. Around 2.8% of the sample lies in the top ten. Sequencing was done on a sample of blood. The source of these receptors is a human donor in good health. The donor label of this sample is uncertain.

The chain links TRBV18 to TRBJ1-4; TRBD1 matches at 8 bases. The junction had 3 bases not matched to a gene; V was cut back by 3 bases and J by 0 bases. Germline V lookup: CDR1 KGHSH, CDR2 LQKENI. The length of the CDR3 is 16 residues. CDR3 DNA: TGTGCCAGCTCACCGAACAGGGGGTCAACTAATGAAAAACTGTTTTTT. Translated: CASSPNRGSTNEKLFF.

This clone has only a few counts. V is TRBV19 and J is TRBJ2-3; the D gene is possibly TRBD1 (6 bases). Trimming removed 3 bases at V and 2 bases at J, with 12 bases between. The CDR3 has 15 residues. Germline-derived CDR1 and CDR2 are LNHDA and SQIVND (reference sequence). CDR3 residues: CASSIGGHHTDTQYF. In nucleotides, the CDR3 is TGTGCCAGTAGTATTGGGGGACACCACACAGATACGCAGTATTTT.

This sequence joins TRBV24-1 and TRBJ2-5; D gene ambiguous. Trimming took 4 bases from V and 5 from J, leaving 13 bases between them. This CDR3 has 14 amino acids. Per the germline V gene, CDR1 is KGHDR and CDR2 is SFDVKD. The chain's CDR3 is CATSDSSPVETQYF. The CDR3 DNA reads TGTGCCACCAGTGACTCCTCACCGGTTGAGACCCAGTACTTC.

The chain combines TRBV29-1 with TRBJ2-3; the match to TRBD2 covers 9 bases. The CDR3 runs 16 residues. V lost 6 bases and J lost 1; bases outside the gene matches: 11. Germline-derived CDR1 and CDR2 are SQVTM and ANQGSEA. The CDR3 DNA is TGCAGCGTGTCTGGGCGAGCGGGGGGCCGCACAGATACGCAGTATTTT. Its protein product is CSVSGRAGGRTDTQYF.

This sequence joins TRBV29-1 and TRBJ2-5, with D possibly matching TRBD2 (6 bases). In germline, CDR1 is SQVTM, CDR2 ANQGSEA. The ends were cut back, 0 bases at V and 2 bases at J, with 16 bases in the middle. There are 16 residues in the CDR3. CDR3 residues: CSVEDLEYAGQETQYF. CDR3 bases: TGCAGCGTTGAAGATCTTGAGTATGCGGGACAAGAGACCCAGTACTTC.

The rearrangement joins TRBV13 to TRBJ1-1; D may be TRBD1 (5 bases). This CDR3 region has 14 residues. Germline CDR1 and CDR2: PRHDT and FYEKMQ (reference sequence). V was cut by 2 bases and J by 0 bases, with 7 bases left in between. CDR3 loop: CASSLPRVNTEAFF. DNA for the CDR3: TGTGCCAGCAGCTTACCCAGGGTGAACACTGAAGCTTTCTTT.

The J gene is TRBJ2-3, the V gene TRBV27; 7 nucleotides agree with TRBD2. This CDR3 has 15 amino acids. Per germline, CDR1 MNHEY and CDR2 SMNVEV (reference sequence). V lost 0 bases and J lost 4; bases outside the gene matches: 4. The CDR3 loop reads CASSLSLRGSDTQYF. Written as DNA, the CDR3 is TGTGCCAGCAGTTTATCGTTGCGGGGGTCAGATACGCAGTATTTT.

V usage is TRBV6-2 or TRBV6-3 and J usage is TRBJ1-2; D remains unclear. Germline CDR1 reads MNHEY; CDR2 reads SVGEGT. V lost 0 bases and J lost 4, with 9 bases in between. This CDR3 region has 14 residues. The CDR3 spells CASSYSSETYGYTF. The DNA for the CDR3 is TGTGCCAGCAGTTACTCTTCCGAAACCTATGGCTACACCTTC.

The chain employs TRBV19 and TRBJ1-1; TRBD1 matches at 8 bases. Germline trimming cut 5 bases from V and 1 base from J; bases unmatched to any gene: 6. The CDR3 extends over 15 amino acids. Germline CDR1 and CDR2: LNHDA and SQIVND (reference sequence). The CDR3 sequence: CASSLPGTGNTEAFF. Written as DNA, the CDR3 is TGTGCCAGTAGTTTACCCGGGACAGGGAACACTGAAGCTTTCTTT. The full variable domain, in which reference TRBV19 and TRBJ1-1 provide the parts outside the CDR3, is DGGITQSPKYLFRKEGQNVTLSCEQNLNHDAMYWYRQDPGQGLRLIYYSQIVNDFQKGDIAEGYSVSREKKESFPLTVTSAQKNPTAFYLCASSLPGTGNTEAFFGQGTRLTVV.

The chain links TRBV2 to TRBJ1-2; 8 nucleotides agree with TRBD1. CDR1 is SNHLY and CDR2 is FYNNEI in the germline V gene. V shed 8 bases and J 4 bases; nucleotides not matched to a gene: 12. This CDR3 comprises 15 residues. CDR3: CASPRPADRAYGYTF. DNA of the CDR3: TGTGCCAGCCCCCGTCCCGCGGACAGGGCCTATGGCTACACCTTC.

The V and J genes are TRBV10-2 and TRBJ2-3; 9 bases map to TRBD1. Germline V gene lookup returns CDR1 WSHSY and CDR2 SAAADI. This CDR3 comprises 15 residues. V lost 2 bases and J lost 2; bases outside the gene matches: 2. The CDR3 sequence is CASSEGQGFTDTQYF. CDR3 DNA: TGCGCCAGCAGTGAGGGACAGGGGTTCACAGATACGCAGTATTTT.

The gene calls are TRBV7-2 and TRBJ2-5; 11 bases agree with TRBD1. CDR1 is SGHTA and CDR2 is FQGNSA in the germline V gene. The CDR3 totals 15 residues. The V gene end was trimmed by 1 base and the J gene end by 6 bases; junction bases not matched to a gene: 4. The CDR3 reads CASSLGTGGRQTQYF. The CDR3 DNA reads TGTGCCAGCAGCTTAGGGACAGGGGGCCGGCAGACCCAGTACTTC. Drawing the rest from reference TRBV7-2 and TRBJ2-5, the complete variable domain is GAGVSQSPSNKVTEKGKDVELRCDPISGHTALYWYRQSLGQGLEFLIYFQGNSAPDKSGLPSDRFSAERTGGSVSTLTIQRTQQEDSAVYLCASSLGTGGRQTQYFGPGTRLLVL.

This clone was counted a few times. The chain employs TRBV19 and TRBJ2-2; 7 bases map to TRBD1. The CDR3 consists of 16 residues. In germline, CDR1 is LNHDA, CDR2 SQIVND (reference sequence). V was pared by 3 bases and J by 6 bases, with 10 bases of the junction left unmatched. The CDR3 spells CASSMRKTGTPGELFF. The CDR3 DNA is TGTGCCAGTAGTATGAGGAAGACAGGGACACCCGGGGAGCTGTTTTTT.

This chain connects TRBV7-2 to TRBJ1-5; D remains ambiguous. The germline V and J ends were trimmed by 0 bases and 6 bases, with 9 bases remaining between them. The germline gives CDR1 SGHTA, CDR2 FQGNSA. The CDR3 sequence is 14 residues long. CDR3 DNA sequence: TGTGCCAGCAGCTTAGCACAGCCCTTTCAGCCCCAGCATTTT. It translates to CASSLAQPFQPQHF.

This chain links TRBV11-3 with TRBJ2-3, with no clear D. CDR1 SGHNT and CDR2 YENEEA come from the germline V gene. V dropped 0 bases and J dropped 4 bases, with 8 bases sitting between them. This CDR3 has 14 residues. This chain's CDR3 is CASSLDRWADTQYF. The CDR3 DNA follows: TGTGCCAGCAGCTTAGATAGGTGGGCAGATACGCAGTATTTT. The full variable domain, rest sourced from reference TRBV11-3 and TRBJ2-3, is EAGVVQSPRYKIIEKKQPVAFWCNPISGHNTLYWYLQNLGQGPELLIRYENEEAVDDSQLPKDRFSAERLKGVDSTLKIQPAELGDSAVYLCASSLDRWADTQYFGPGTRLTVL.

The CDR3, as DNA: TGTGCCAGCTCTCCCCGAGGGCGGGGGACCGGCACTGAAGCTTTCTTT. This sequence encodes CASSPRGRGTGTEAFF. The J gene is TRBJ1-1, the V gene TRBV18; tentatively, D is TRBD1 (5 bases). CDR1 and CDR2 from the germline V gene are KGHSH and LQKENI. V was shortened by 6 bases and J by 4 bases, with 21 bases between the two germline ends. This CDR3 comprises 16 residues.

The chain employs TRBV6-1 and TRBJ2-7; D is undetermined. Trimming shortened V by 2 bases and J by 2 bases, and 13 bases separated the two germline ends. Looked up from germline, CDR1 is MNHNS and CDR2 is SASEGT. CDR3 length: 15 residues. As DNA, the CDR3 is TGTGCCAGCAGTGAAAGGCCTGGCAGTCCCTACGAGCAGTACTTC. This encodes CASSERPGSPYEQYF.

This chain uses TRBV19 with TRBJ1-5; 8 bases map to TRBD1. Germline loops: CDR1 LNHDA, CDR2 SQIVND (reference sequence). The CDR3 sequence is 14 residues long. V dropped 10 bases and J dropped 4; count of bases not matched to a gene: 9. The CDR3 loop is CATRDRLINQPQHF. In DNA, the CDR3 is TGTGCCACCCGGGACAGGCTGATTAATCAGCCCCAGCATTTT.